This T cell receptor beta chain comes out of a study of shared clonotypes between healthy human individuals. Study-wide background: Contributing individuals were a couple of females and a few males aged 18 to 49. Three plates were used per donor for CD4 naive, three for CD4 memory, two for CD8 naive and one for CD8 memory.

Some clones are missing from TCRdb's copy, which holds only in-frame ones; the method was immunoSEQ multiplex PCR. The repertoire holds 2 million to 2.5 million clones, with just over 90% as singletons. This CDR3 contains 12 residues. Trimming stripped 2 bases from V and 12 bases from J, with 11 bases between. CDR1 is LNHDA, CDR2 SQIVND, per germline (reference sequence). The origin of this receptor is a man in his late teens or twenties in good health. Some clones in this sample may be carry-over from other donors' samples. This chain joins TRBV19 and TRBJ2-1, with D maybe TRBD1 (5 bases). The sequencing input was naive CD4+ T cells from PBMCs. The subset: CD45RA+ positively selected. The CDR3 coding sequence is TGTGCCAGTAGTATAATAGGGGTCGTGCAGTTCTTC. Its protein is CASSIIGVVQFF.